This T cell receptor (beta chain) was documented in a study of blood T cell repertoires in COVID-19. Germline-derived CDR1 and CDR2 are MDHEN and SYDVKM. This CDR3 comprises 15 residues. The V end was cut by 8 bases, the J end by 0 bases, with 14 bases between. TCRdb keeps only in-frame clones here, not all; method: immunoSEQ multiplex PCR. The data show 97,000 or so clones, over 80% seen once. This TCR derives from a man older than 75 with acute or convalescent COVID-19. Sequences were obtained from peripheral blood. The J gene is TRBJ1-5, the V gene TRBV28; D is unclear. The CDR3 spells CASATRVYSNQPQHF. For the CDR3, the DNA is TGTGCCAGCGCGACCCGGGTCTATAGCAATCAGCCCCAGCATTTT.